A selection of T cell receptor beta chains follows, all from one sample in a study of CD8 T cells in ankylosing spondylitis. TCRdb re-derived calls from the 5' RACE reads in MiXCR, one entry per CDR3 protein. The sample shows about 260,000 distinct CDR3 sequences, around 18% of them seen only once. The specimen was blood, either unsorted or a sorted T cell fraction (not recorded which). The source is a male donor with ankylosing spondylitis or in good health (not recorded which). CDR3s include the opening cysteine and the closing phenylalanine or tryptophan. A D gene is named only where the DNA matches it firmly. Clone size is shown for a subset of rows, as once, few, many or a class of expanded clone.

size: NA; D: NA; J: TRBJ2-1; length: 20; V: TRBV12-3/TRBV12-4; DNA: TGTGCCAGCAGTTTAGTAAGTTTTGGGCGTGCTAGTAACTCCTACAATGAGCAGTTCTTC; CDR3: CASSLVSFGRASNSYNEQFF
size: few; D: NA; J: TRBJ2-3; length: 15; V: TRBV6-4; DNA: TGTGCCAGCAGTGACGGGCATTCTGGGACAGATACGCAGTATTTT; CDR3: CASSDGHSGTDTQYF
size: few; D: TRBD2; J: TRBJ2-5; length: 14; V: TRBV20-1; DNA: TGCAGTGCGAAGACTAGCGGGAGTTCTAAGACCCAGTACTTC; CDR3: CSAKTSGSSKTQYF
size: many; D: NA; J: TRBJ2-3; length: 12; V: TRBV27; DNA: TGTGCCAGCAGTCCGAGCACAGATACGCAGTATTTT; CDR3: CASSPSTDTQYF
size: many; D: TRBD2; J: TRBJ2-1; length: 14; V: TRBV5-1; DNA: TGCGCCAGCAGCTTGACTAGCGGGAGTAATGAGCAGTTCTTC; CDR3: CASSLTSGSNEQFF
size: NA; D: NA; J: TRBJ2-3; length: 17; V: TRBV6-5; DNA: TGTGCCAGCAGTTCGACGTGGGAACAAGCGAGCACAGATACGCAGTATTTT; CDR3: CASSSTWEQASTDTQYF
size: few; D: TRBD2; J: TRBJ2-1; length: 14; V: TRBV28; DNA: TGTGCCAGCAGAAAGGGACTAGGCGGCAATGAGCAGTTCTTC; CDR3: CASRKGLGGNEQFF
size: NA; D: NA; J: TRBJ1-3; length: 16; V: TRBV7-9; DNA: TGTGCCAGCAGCTTAGGACAGACTAGCTCTGGAAACACCATATATTTT; CDR3: CASSLGQTSSGNTIYF
size: few; D: TRBD1; J: TRBJ2-1; length: 15; V: TRBV5-1; DNA: TGCGCCAGCAGCTTGGATGGGACAGGCTACAATGAGCAGTTCTTC; CDR3: CASSLDGTGYNEQFF
size: NA; D: TRBD1; J: TRBJ1-3; length: 14; V: TRBV20-1; DNA: TGCAGTGCTAGGGAGACAGGGCCTGGAAACACCATATATTTT; CDR3: CSARETGPGNTIYF
size: NA; D: TRBD1; J: TRBJ1-2; length: 16; V: TRBV7-9; DNA: TGTGCCAGCAGCTTAGTCCCTTCACAGGGGGCGCGGGGCTACACCTTC; CDR3: CASSLVPSQGARGYTF
size: NA; D: NA; J: TRBJ1-6; length: 14; V: TRBV9; DNA: TGTGCCAGCAGCGTAGGGGAAATTAATTCACCCCTCCACTTT; CDR3: CASSVGEINSPLHF
size: NA; D: NA; J: TRBJ1-6; length: 13; V: TRBV20-1; DNA: TGCAGTGCTAAGGGACGGCCTGATTCACCCCTCCACTTT; CDR3: CSAKGRPDSPLHF
size: few; D: TRBD2; J: TRBJ2-1; length: 15; V: TRBV20-1; DNA: TGCAGTGCTAAGGGACTAGCGGGGTTTTACAATGAGCAGTTCTTC; CDR3: CSAKGLAGFYNEQFF
size: NA; D: TRBD2; J: TRBJ2-5; length: 15; V: TRBV13; DNA: TGTGCCAGCTCTGGGGGGGGAAGCCCTCAAGAGACCCAGTACTTC; CDR3: CASSGGGSPQETQYF
size: NA; D: NA; J: TRBJ2-2; length: 18; V: TRBV7-7; DNA: TGTGCCAGCAGCTTATCGGCAGTCTCTTATTCGAACACCGGGGAGCTGTTTTTT; CDR3: CASSLSAVSYSNTGELFF
size: many; D: NA; J: TRBJ2-1; length: 13; V: TRBV28; DNA: TGTGCCAGCAGTACCAGCTCCTACAATGAGCAGTTCTTC; CDR3: CASSTSSYNEQFF
size: few; D: NA; J: TRBJ2-5; length: 14; V: TRBV12-3/TRBV12-4; DNA: TGTGCCAGCAGTTTACCGGACGGCCAAGAGACCCAGTACTTC; CDR3: CASSLPDGQETQYF
size: once; D: NA; J: TRBJ1-4; length: 13; V: TRBV20-1; DNA: TGCAGTGCCGCACTGGGGGCAGGAGAAAAACTGTTTTTT; CDR3: CSAALGAGEKLFF
size: NA; D: NA; J: TRBJ2-5; length: 15; V: TRBV7-3; DNA: TGTGCCAGCAGCCGCATGGGACGAAACCAAGAGACCCAGTACTTC; CDR3: CASSRMGRNQETQYF
size: NA; D: NA; J: TRBJ1-2; length: 15; V: TRBV3-1; DNA: TGTGCCAGCAGCCAAGATCGGGGAGTCAATCGTGGCTACACCTTC; CDR3: CASSQDRGVNRGYTF
size: few; D: NA; J: TRBJ2-3; length: 16; V: TRBV30; DNA: TGTGCCTGGAGCCAGCCCCGCTTTTCTAGCACAGATACGCAGTATTTT; CDR3: CAWSQPRFSSTDTQYF
size: many; D: NA; J: TRBJ2-1; length: 15; V: TRBV5-6; DNA: TGTGCCAGCAGCTTAGGCCCTAGTCCGTACAATGAGCAGTTCTTC; CDR3: CASSLGPSPYNEQFF
size: NA; D: NA; J: TRBJ1-4; length: 15; V: TRBV3-1; DNA: TGTGCCAGCAGCCCAAGCGGGGGCCGGGGTGAAAAACTGTTTTTT; CDR3: CASSPSGGRGEKLFF
size: few; D: NA; J: TRBJ2-3; length: 17; V: TRBV20-1; DNA: TGCAGTGCTAGAGATCAAAAGGACTGGCTGAGCACAGATACGCAGTATTTT; CDR3: CSARDQKDWLSTDTQYF
size: NA; D: NA; J: TRBJ1-1; length: 15; V: TRBV6-1; DNA: TGTGCCAGCAGTCCACCCAGGGTGGTGAACACTGAAGCTTTCTTT; CDR3: CASSPPRVVNTEAFF
size: NA; D: NA; J: TRBJ1-1; length: 15; V: TRBV3-1; DNA: TGTGCCAGCAGCCAACGAGGACAAGCGGCCACTGAAGCTTTCTTT; CDR3: CASSQRGQAATEAFF
size: few; D: TRBD1; J: TRBJ1-5; length: 14; V: TRBV6-1; DNA: TGTGCCAGCAGTAGTACAGGGGGCCATCAGCCCCAGCATTTT; CDR3: CASSSTGGHQPQHF
size: NA; D: NA; J: TRBJ1-1; length: 17; V: TRBV7-6; DNA: TGTGCCAGCAGCACTATCCCAACCGGGACGGTGAACACTGAAGCTTTCTTT; CDR3: CASSTIPTGTVNTEAFF
size: many; D: NA; J: TRBJ1-5; length: 13; V: TRBV12-3/TRBV12-4; DNA: TGTGCCAGCAGTTCGAGAAGCAATCAGCCCCAGCATTTT; CDR3: CASSSRSNQPQHF
size: few; D: NA; J: TRBJ1-4; length: 12; V: TRBV29-1; DNA: TGCAGCGTGGATACAGGGAGCGAAAAACTGTTTTTT; CDR3: CSVDTGSEKLFF
size: NA; D: NA; J: TRBJ2-1; length: 17; V: TRBV12-3/TRBV12-4; DNA: TGTGCCAGCAGTTTTAACACAGGGTCCTCGCGCTACAATGAGCAGTTCTTC; CDR3: CASSFNTGSSRYNEQFF
size: many; D: TRBD1; J: TRBJ2-1; length: 16; V: TRBV12-3/TRBV12-4; DNA: TGTGCCAGCAGACCCTACAGGGGACCTACCTACAATGAGCAGTTCTTC; CDR3: CASRPYRGPTYNEQFF
size: few; D: NA; J: TRBJ2-1; length: 11; V: TRBV20-1; DNA: TGCAGTGCTAGGGATAGATATGAGCAGTTCTTC; CDR3: CSARDRYEQFF
size: few; D: NA; J: TRBJ1-1; length: 14; V: TRBV7-3; DNA: TGTGCCAGCGGGCCAGGGGATGGCGGGACTGAAGCTTTCTTT; CDR3: CASGPGDGGTEAFF
size: many; D: NA; J: TRBJ2-1; length: 13; V: TRBV6-5; DNA: TGTGCCAGCAGTTACTCGAATGGGTTTGAGCAGTTCTTC; CDR3: CASSYSNGFEQFF
size: few; D: TRBD1; J: TRBJ2-2; length: 14; V: TRBV20-1; DNA: TGCAGTGCCACCGGGACAGCGAACACCGGGGAGCTGTTTTTT; CDR3: CSATGTANTGELFF
size: many; D: TRBD2; J: TRBJ2-1; length: 16; V: TRBV12-3/TRBV12-4; DNA: TGTGCCAGCACCCAACTAGCGGGGGGCTCCTACAATGAGCAGTTCTTC; CDR3: CASTQLAGGSYNEQFF
size: NA; D: NA; J: TRBJ1-4; length: 14; V: TRBV27; DNA: TGTGCCAGCAGTTTATATGCAACTAATGAAAAACTGTTTTTT; CDR3: CASSLYATNEKLFF
size: NA; D: NA; J: TRBJ1-2; length: 13; V: TRBV6-6; DNA: TGTGCCAGCAGCGAGGGGGATTACTATGGCTACACCTTC; CDR3: CASSEGDYYGYTF
size: NA; D: TRBD1; J: TRBJ1-1; length: 14; V: TRBV7-3; DNA: TGTGCCAGCAGCTTAACAGGGGGCGCGACTGAAGCTTTCTTT; CDR3: CASSLTGGATEAFF
size: NA; D: NA; J: TRBJ1-1; length: 17; V: TRBV5-1; DNA: TGCGCCAGCAGCCTTGGGGCTGGTATGGGGGGGGGCACTGAAGCTTTCTTT; CDR3: CASSLGAGMGGGTEAFF
size: NA; D: NA; J: TRBJ2-3; length: 15; V: TRBV5-1; DNA: TGCGCCAGCAGCTTGTTCGGGAGCGGCACAGATACGCAGTATTTT; CDR3: CASSLFGSGTDTQYF
size: few; D: NA; J: TRBJ1-1; length: 15; V: TRBV7-8; DNA: TGTGCCAGCAGCTTAGGCAGGCGCATGAACACTGAAGCTTTCTTT; CDR3: CASSLGRRMNTEAFF
size: few; D: TRBD2; J: TRBJ2-1; length: 14; V: TRBV6-1; DNA: TGTGCCAGCAGGCCAGCGGGAGTCTACAATGAGCAGTTCTTC; CDR3: CASRPAGVYNEQFF
size: NA; D: NA; J: TRBJ2-5; length: 14; V: TRBV3-1; DNA: TGTGCCAGCAGCAACCGGGAGCGGTCGGAGACCCAGTACTTC; CDR3: CASSNRERSETQYF